This TCR beta chain appears in the sequencing data of a study of blood T cell repertoires in COVID-19. For the study at large: The study drew acute and convalescent COVID-19 samples from the United States, Italy and Spain. The cDNA or gDNA used as material had been derived from T cells, B-cell-depleted T cells, or PBMCs.

CDR1 is SGHVS, CDR2 FNYEAQ, per germline. V was shortened by 3 bases and J by 2 bases, with 14 bases between the two germline ends. There are 16 residues in the CDR3. The data were produced by immunoSEQ multiplex PCR, yet TCRdb's version contains in-frame clones alone and is incomplete. The sample includes about 86,000 clones, approximately 80% of them seen just once. The V gene is TRBV7-6, the J gene TRBJ1-3; D is perhaps TRBD1 (6 bases). The specimen sequenced was peripheral blood. The TCR originated in a man between 65 and 80 years old with acute or convalescent COVID-19. CDR3 residues: CASSFLTGIPGNTIYF. CDR3 DNA sequence: TGTGCCAGCAGCTTCCTTACAGGGATTCCTGGAAACACCATATATTTT.